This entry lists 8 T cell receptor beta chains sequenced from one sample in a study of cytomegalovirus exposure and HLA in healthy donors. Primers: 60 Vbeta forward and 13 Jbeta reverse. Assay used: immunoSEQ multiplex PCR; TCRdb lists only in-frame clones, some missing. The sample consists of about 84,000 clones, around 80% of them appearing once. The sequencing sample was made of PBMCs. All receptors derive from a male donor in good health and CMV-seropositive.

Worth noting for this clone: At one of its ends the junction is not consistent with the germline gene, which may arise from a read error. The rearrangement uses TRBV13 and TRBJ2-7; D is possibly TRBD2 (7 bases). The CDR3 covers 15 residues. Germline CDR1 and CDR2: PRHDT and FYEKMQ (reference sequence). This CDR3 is CASSLEGGGSYVQYF. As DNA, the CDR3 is TGTGCCAGCAGCTTAGAGGGAGGGGGTTCCTACGTGCAGTACTTC.

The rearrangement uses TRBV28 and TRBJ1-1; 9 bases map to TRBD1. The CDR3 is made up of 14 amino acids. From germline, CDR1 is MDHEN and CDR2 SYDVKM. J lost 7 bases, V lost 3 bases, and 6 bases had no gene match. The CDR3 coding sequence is TGTGCCAGCAGTTTGTCCGGGACAGGGAGTGAAGCTTTCTTT. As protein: CASSLSGTGSEAFF.

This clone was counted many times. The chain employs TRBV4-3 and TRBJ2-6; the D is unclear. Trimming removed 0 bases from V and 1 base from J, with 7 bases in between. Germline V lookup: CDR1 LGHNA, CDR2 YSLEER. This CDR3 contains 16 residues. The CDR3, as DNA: TGCGCCAGCAGCCAAGACGCGGTGTCTGGGGCCAACGTCCTGACTTTC. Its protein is CASSQDAVSGANVLTF.

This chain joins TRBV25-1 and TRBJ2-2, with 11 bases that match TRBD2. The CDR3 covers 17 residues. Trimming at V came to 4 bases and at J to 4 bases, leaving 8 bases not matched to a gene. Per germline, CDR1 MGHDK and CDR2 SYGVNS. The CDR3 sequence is CASSALGTSGITGELFF. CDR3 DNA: TGTGCCAGCAGTGCTCTAGGGACTAGCGGCATCACCGGGGAGCTGTTTTTT.

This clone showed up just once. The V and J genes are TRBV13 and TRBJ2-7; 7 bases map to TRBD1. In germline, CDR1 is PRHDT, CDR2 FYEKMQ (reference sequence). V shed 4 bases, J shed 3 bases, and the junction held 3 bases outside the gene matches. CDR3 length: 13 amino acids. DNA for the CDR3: TGTGCCAGCAGCTCCAGGACAGGCTACGAGCAGTACTTC. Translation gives CASSSRTGYEQYF.

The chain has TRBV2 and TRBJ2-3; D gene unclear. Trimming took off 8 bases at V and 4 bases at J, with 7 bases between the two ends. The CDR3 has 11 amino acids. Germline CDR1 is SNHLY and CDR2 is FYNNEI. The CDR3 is CASLEADTQYF. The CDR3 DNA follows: TGTGCCAGCCTCGAGGCAGATACGCAGTATTTT.

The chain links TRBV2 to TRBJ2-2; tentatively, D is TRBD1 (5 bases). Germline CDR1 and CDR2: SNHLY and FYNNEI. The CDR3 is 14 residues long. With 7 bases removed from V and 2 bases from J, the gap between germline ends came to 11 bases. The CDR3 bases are TGTGCCAGCAATACCGACAGAAACACCGGGGAGCTGTTTTTT. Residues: CASNTDRNTGELFF.

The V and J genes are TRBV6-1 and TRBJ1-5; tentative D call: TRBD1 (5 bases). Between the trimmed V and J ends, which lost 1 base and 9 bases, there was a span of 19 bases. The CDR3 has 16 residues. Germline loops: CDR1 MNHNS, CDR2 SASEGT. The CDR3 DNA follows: TGTGCCAGCAGTGAAGAGGGGTATGGAGGGAATGCGCCCCAGCATTTT. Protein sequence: CASSEEGYGGNAPQHF.